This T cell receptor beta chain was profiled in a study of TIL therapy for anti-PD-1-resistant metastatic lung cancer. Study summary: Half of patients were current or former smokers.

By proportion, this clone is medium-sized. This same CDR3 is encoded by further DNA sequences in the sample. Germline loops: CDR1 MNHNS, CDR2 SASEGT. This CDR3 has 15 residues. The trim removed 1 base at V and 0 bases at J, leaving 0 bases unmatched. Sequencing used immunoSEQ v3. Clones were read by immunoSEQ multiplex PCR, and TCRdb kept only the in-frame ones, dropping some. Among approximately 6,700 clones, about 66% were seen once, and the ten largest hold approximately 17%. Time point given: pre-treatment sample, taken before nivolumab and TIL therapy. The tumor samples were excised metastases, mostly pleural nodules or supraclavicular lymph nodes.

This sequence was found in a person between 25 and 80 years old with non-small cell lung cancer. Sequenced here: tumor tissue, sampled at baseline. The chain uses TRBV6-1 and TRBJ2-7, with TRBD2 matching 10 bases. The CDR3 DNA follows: TGTGCCAGCAGTGAAGGGACTAGCGGCTCCTACGAGCAGTACTTC. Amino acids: CASSEGTSGSYEQYF.